The rows below give T cell receptor beta chains drawn from one sample of a study of T cell changes during pregnancy in multiple sclerosis. The table came from immunoSEQ multiplex PCR; TCRdb's copy has only in-frame clones and leaves some out. The sample contains 52,000 or so clones, approximately 90% of which appear only once. The sequences come from CD4+ T cells from peripheral blood mononuclear cells, collected in the first trimester of pregnancy. The receptors derive from a female donor with multiple sclerosis, enrolled in a pregnancy study. CDR3s include the opening cysteine and the closing phenylalanine or tryptophan. D genes are given only for firm matches. Only part of the rows carry a size: once, few, many, or a class if the clone is expanded.

D gene,V gene,J gene,clone size,CDR3 DNA,CDR3 protein
.,TRBV5-5,TRBJ2-3,.,TGTGCCAGCAGCTTGGGAGGGCTTCAACGCACAGATACGCAGTATTTT,CASSLGGLQRTDTQYF
TRBD1,TRBV11-3,TRBJ2-2,.,TGTGCCAGCAGCTGGACAGGAGATAACACCGGGGAGCTGTTTTTT,CASSWTGDNTGELFF
TRBD2,TRBV5-1,TRBJ2-3,.,TGCGCCAGCAGCTTTAGCGGGGTTGGCACAGATACGCAGTATTTT,CASSFSGVGTDTQYF
.,TRBV4-2,TRBJ1-4,.,TGTGCCAGCAGCTTACAGGGTTTTAAGGTTGGAGAAAAACTGTTTTTT,CASSLQGFKVGEKLFF
TRBD2,TRBV19,TRBJ2-5,.,TGTGCCAGTAGTAGGGCGGGGGGGTTTTGGGAGACCCAGTACTTC,CASSRAGGFWETQYF
.,TRBV6-5,TRBJ2-7,.,TGTGCCAGCAGTTATAACTACGAGCAGTACTTC,CASSYNYEQYF
TRBD1,TRBV5-1,TRBJ2-5,.,TGCGCCAGCAGCACCTACAGGGGATTACAAGAGACCCAGTACTTC,CASSTYRGLQETQYF
TRBD2,TRBV2,TRBJ2-5,.,TGTGCCAGCAGTGATATCAGACTAGCGGGAGTTGAGACCCAGTACTTC,CASSDIRLAGVETQYF
.,TRBV5-6,TRBJ1-4,.,TGTGCCAGCAGCTTTTGGTCTCGGGTTACTGCAACTAATGAAAAACTGTTTTTT,CASSFWSRVTATNEKLFF
.,TRBV29-1,TRBJ2-7,.,TGCAGCGTCGACTTAAGAGGGAGCTCCTACGAGCAGTACTTC,CSVDLRGSSYEQYF
TRBD2,TRBV28,TRBJ2-2,.,TGTGCCAGCATAAAGCGGGGGGTTACCGGGGAGCTGTTTTTT,CASIKRGVTGELFF
.,TRBV10-1,TRBJ2-1,.,TGCGCCAGCAGTGAGTCGAGTCCGTTCTTC,CASSESSPFF
TRBD2,TRBV11-3,TRBJ2-7,.,TGTGCCAGCACGAAGAGCGGGGGGCACGAGCAGTACTTC,CASTKSGGHEQYF
.,TRBV4-1,TRBJ2-1,.,TGCGCCAGCAGCCAAAATCCCTCCCTCCACAATGAGCAGTTCTTC,CASSQNPSLHNEQFF
TRBD1,TRBV10-3,TRBJ1-2,.,TGTGCCACCATTATACACCGGGACAGTGGGTCAGGTGATGGCTACACCTTC,CATIIHRDSGSGDGYTF
TRBD1,TRBV9,TRBJ2-7,.,TGTGCCAGCAGCCAAGGGGACAGGGGGGTTGACGAGCAGTACTTC,CASSQGDRGVDEQYF
.,TRBV7-3,TRBJ2-7,.,TGTGCCAGCAGCTTAGGGCCTGCTGCTTCCTACGAGCAGTACTTC,CASSLGPAASYEQYF
TRBD2,TRBV10-3,TRBJ2-3,.,TGTGCCATCAGCCCTAGCGGTGACTACACAGATACGCAGTATTTT,CAISPSGDYTDTQYF
.,TRBV14,TRBJ1-1,.,TGTGCCAGCAGCCAAAGTACTAGGACTGAAGCTTTCTTT,CASSQSTRTEAFF
TRBD2,TRBV7-2,TRBJ2-5,.,TGTGCCAGCAGCTTACAGGCTAGCGGGGGGTTGGAGACCCAGTACTTC,CASSLQASGGLETQYF
TRBD1,TRBV28,TRBJ1-6,.,TGTGCCAGCAGTTACAGGGGCAATTCACCCCTCCACTTT,CASSYRGNSPLHF
.,TRBV7-9,TRBJ2-2,.,TGTGCCAGCAGCCCGCGGGCGGTTACCGGGGAGCTGTTTTTT,CASSPRAVTGELFF
.,TRBV28,TRBJ1-1,.,TGTGCCATAGGGCCGCCGGGGACTGAAGCTTTCTTT,CAIGPPGTEAFF
.,TRBV5-1,TRBJ2-1,.,TGCGCCAGCAGCTTTGGGGGGACCGCCTACAATGAGCAGTTCTTC,CASSFGGTAYNEQFF
TRBD1,TRBV27,TRBJ2-7,.,TGTGCCAGCAGTTTATCGACAGGGCCCCTCTACGAGCAGTACTTC,CASSLSTGPLYEQYF
TRBD2,TRBV18,TRBJ2-7,.,TGTGCCAGCTCACCACCCCGTGGGACTAGCGGGAGGGCCTCCTACGAGCAGTACTTC,CASSPPRGTSGRASYEQYF
TRBD2,TRBV19,TRBJ2-7,.,TGTGCCAGTAGTGTGACTAGCGGGAGCTCCTACGAGCAGTACTTC,CASSVTSGSSYEQYF
.,TRBV4-1,TRBJ1-4,.,TGCGCCAGCAGCCAAGAATGGCCGAGGGGGGGCCGTGGGGAAAAACTGTTTTTT,CASSQEWPRGGRGEKLFF
TRBD1,TRBV6-1,TRBJ1-1,.,TGTGCCAGCAGTTCCCGGACAGGGATCACTGAAGCTTTCTTT,CASSSRTGITEAFF
.,TRBV5-5,TRBJ2-2,.,TGTGCCAGCAGCTTGGGACCGCGGCTGAACACCGGGGAGCTGTTTTTT,CASSLGPRLNTGELFF
TRBD1,TRBV5-4,TRBJ1-2,once,TGTGCCAGCAGCTTGGGGCAGGGGGACTATGGCTACACCTTC,CASSLGQGDYGYTF
.,TRBV19,TRBJ2-1,.,TGTGCCAGTAGTGGCAGCGGGCAGAGCTCCTACAATGAGCAGTTCTTC,CASSGSGQSSYNEQFF
.,TRBV4-3,TRBJ1-6,.,TGCGCCAGCAGCCAAGTAAGACAGATTAATTCACCCCTCCACTTT,CASSQVRQINSPLHF
.,TRBV7-8,TRBJ1-5,.,TGTGCCAGCAGCTTATCGGGTGAACAGCCCCAGCATTTT,CASSLSGEQPQHF